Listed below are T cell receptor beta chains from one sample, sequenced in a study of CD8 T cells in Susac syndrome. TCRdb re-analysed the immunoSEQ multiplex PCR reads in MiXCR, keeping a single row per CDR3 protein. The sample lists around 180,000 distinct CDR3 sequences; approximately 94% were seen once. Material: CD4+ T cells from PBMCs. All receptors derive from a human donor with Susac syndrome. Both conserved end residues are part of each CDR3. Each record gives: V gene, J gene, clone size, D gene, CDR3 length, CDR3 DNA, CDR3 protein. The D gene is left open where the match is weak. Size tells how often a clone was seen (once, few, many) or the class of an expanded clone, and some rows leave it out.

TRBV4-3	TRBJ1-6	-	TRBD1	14	TGCGCCAGCTCGCGGACAGGGACCGAATCACCCCTCCACTTT	CASSRTGTESPLHF
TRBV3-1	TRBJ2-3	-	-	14	TGTGCCAGCAGCCCACAAGAAGGGGGGCGGACGCAGTATTTT	CASSPQEGGRTQYF
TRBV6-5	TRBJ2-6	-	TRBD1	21	TGTGCCAGCAGTTACTCGAAGGGACAGGGTAGCGCCCTAGGTGGGGCCAACGTCCTGACTTTC	CASSYSKGQGSALGGANVLTF
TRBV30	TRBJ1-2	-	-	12	TGTGCCTGGACAGGCCATAACTATGGCTACACCTTC	CAWTGHNYGYTF
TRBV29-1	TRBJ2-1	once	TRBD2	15	TGCAGCGTTGAGAGGACTAGCGGGGGGGCGAATGAGCAGTTCTTC	CSVERTSGGANEQFF
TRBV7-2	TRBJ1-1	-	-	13	TGTGCCAGCAGCTTGCTTCAGGACACTGAAGCTTTCTTT	CASSLLQDTEAFF
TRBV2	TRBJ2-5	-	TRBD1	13	TGTGCCAGCAGTGTGGACAGGGAAAGAACCCAGTACTTC	CASSVDRERTQYF
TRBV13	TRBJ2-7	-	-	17	TGTGCCAGCAGCCACCGAGGGACAATCACTCGAGCCTACGAGCAGTACTTC	CASSHRGTITRAYEQYF
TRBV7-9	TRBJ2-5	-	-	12	TGTGCCAGCCGGGCACTCCAAGAGACCCAGTACTTC	CASRALQETQYF
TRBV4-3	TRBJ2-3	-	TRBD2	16	TGCGCCAGCAGCCAGAGCGGGGGGGCTCTAACAGATACGCAGTATTTT	CASSQSGGALTDTQYF
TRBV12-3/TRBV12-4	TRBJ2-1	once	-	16	TGTGCCAGCACTCCTCGGCTCGCTTACCTTTACAATGAGCAGTTCTTC	CASTPRLAYLYNEQFF
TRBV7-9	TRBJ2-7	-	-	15	TGTGCCAGCAGCCCGCGAGGCCTCGGCTTTGGGGAGCAGTACTTC	CASSPRGLGFGEQYF
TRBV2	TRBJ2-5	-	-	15	TGTGCCAGCAGTGTCTTGAGGGGCGCAGAAGAGACCCAGTACTTC	CASSVLRGAEETQYF
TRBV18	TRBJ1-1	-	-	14	TGTGCCAGCTCACCACTATCACGGGACACTGAAGCTTTCTTT	CASSPLSRDTEAFF
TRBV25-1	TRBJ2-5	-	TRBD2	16	TGTGCCAGCAGTGAGGCTAGCGGGGGGACACAAGAGACCCAGTACTTC	CASSEASGGTQETQYF
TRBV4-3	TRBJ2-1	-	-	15	TGCGCCAGCAGCCAAGAGGGAGGACCCTACAATGAGCAGTTCTTC	CASSQEGGPYNEQFF
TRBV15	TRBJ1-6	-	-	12	TGTGCCACCAGCAGTGTGGACTCACCCCTCCACTTT	CATSSVDSPLHF
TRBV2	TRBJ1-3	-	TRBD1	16	TGTGCCAGCACTCCGGGACAGCCGATCTCTGGAAACACCATATATTTT	CASTPGQPISGNTIYF
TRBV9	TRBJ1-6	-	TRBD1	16	TGTGCCAGCAGCGTCGCGCTGACAGGGACGAATTCACCCCTCCACTTT	CASSVALTGTNSPLHF
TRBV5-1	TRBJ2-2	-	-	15	TGCGCCAGCAGCCCGCAAGGGGGGGACACCGGGGAGCTGTTTTTT	CASSPQGGDTGELFF
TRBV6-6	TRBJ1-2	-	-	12	TGTGCCAGCATCGGGCTCCGCTTTGGCTACACCTTC	CASIGLRFGYTF
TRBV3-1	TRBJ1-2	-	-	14	TGTGCCAGCAGCCAGCAGACACCCGTCTATGGCTACACCTTC	CASSQQTPVYGYTF
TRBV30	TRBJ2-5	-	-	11	TGTGCCTGGACCGGGGAAGAGACCCAGTACTTC	CAWTGEETQYF
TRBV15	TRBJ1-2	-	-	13	TGTGCCACCAGCAGAGATGGGGACCGAAAACACACCTTC	CATSRDGDRKHTF
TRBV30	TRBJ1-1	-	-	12	TGTGCCTGGAAAGACCGGAACACTGAAGCTTTCTTT	CAWKDRNTEAFF
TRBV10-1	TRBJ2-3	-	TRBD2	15	TGCGCCAGCAGTGGACTAGCGGGCCACACAGATACGCAGTATTTT	CASSGLAGHTDTQYF
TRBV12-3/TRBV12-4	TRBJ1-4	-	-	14	TGTGCCAGCAGTTGGCAGGGGATTAATGAAAAACTGTTTTTT	CASSWQGINEKLFF
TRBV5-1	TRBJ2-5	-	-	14	TGCGCCAGCAGCTTGGGCCACACTCAAGAGACCCAGTACTTC	CASSLGHTQETQYF
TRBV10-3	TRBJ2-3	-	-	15	TGTGCCATCAGTTTCTCCCGCGGGACCACAGATACGCAGTATTTT	CAISFSRGTTDTQYF
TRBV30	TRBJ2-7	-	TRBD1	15	TGTGCCTGGACAAGAAGGACAGGGGTTTGGGACGAGCAGTACTTC	CAWTRRTGVWDEQYF
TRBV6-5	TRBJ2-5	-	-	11	TGTGCCAGCAGTCACGGAGGGACCCAGTACTTC	CASSHGGTQYF
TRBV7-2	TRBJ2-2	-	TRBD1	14	TGTGCCAGCAGCCGGCCCGGGACAGGCGGGGAGCTGTTTTTT	CASSRPGTGGELFF
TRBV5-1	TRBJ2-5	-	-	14	TGCGCCAGCAGCTTGGACGGGGTAAGGGAGACCCAGTACTTC	CASSLDGVRETQYF
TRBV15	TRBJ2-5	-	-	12	TGTGCCACCAGCAGGGGGGGAGAGACCCAGTACTTC	CATSRGGETQYF
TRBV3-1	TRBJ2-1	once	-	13	TGTGCCAGCAGCCACACGTCGAACAATGAGCAGTTCTTC	CASSHTSNNEQFF
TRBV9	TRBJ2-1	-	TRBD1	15	TGTGCCAGCAGCGTAGACAGGGGTAAATACAATGAGCAGTTCTTC	CASSVDRGKYNEQFF
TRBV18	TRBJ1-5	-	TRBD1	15	TGTGCCAGCTCATACGGGACAGACGCAAGTCAGCCCCAGCATTTT	CASSYGTDASQPQHF
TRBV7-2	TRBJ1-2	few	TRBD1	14	TGTGCCAGCAGTCCCGCCGGACAGGGGTATGGCTACACCTTC	CASSPAGQGYGYTF
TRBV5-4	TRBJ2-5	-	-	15	TGTGCCAGCAGCTCCCGGGGGCAGCGGAGGGAGACCCAGTACTTC	CASSSRGQRRETQYF
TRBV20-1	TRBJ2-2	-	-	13	TGCAGTGTACGAACAGAGAACACCGGGGAGCTGTTTTTT	CSVRTENTGELFF
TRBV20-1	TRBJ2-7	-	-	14	TGCAGTGCTAGTACCGAGCCCAGTACGTACGAGCAGTACTTC	CSASTEPSTYEQYF
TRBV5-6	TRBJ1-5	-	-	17	TGTGCCAGCAGCTTGGGGGGAGTGAATCCACGGAACCAGCCCCAGCATTTT	CASSLGGVNPRNQPQHF
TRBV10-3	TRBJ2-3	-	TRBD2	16	TGTGCCATCAGTCAAGCTAGCGGGGGGGCCGGTGATACGCAGTATTTT	CAISQASGGAGDTQYF
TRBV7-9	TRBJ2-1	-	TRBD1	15	TGTGCCAGCAGCATAGGGACAGGGGGCTACAATGAGCAGTTCTTC	CASSIGTGGYNEQFF
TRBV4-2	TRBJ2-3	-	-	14	TGTGCCAGCAGCCGATCCGAGCGCACAGATACGCAGTATTTT	CASSRSERTDTQYF
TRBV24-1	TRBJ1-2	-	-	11	TGTGCCACCAGTGATGGGGTTGGCTACACCTTC	CATSDGVGYTF
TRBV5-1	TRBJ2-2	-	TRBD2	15	TGCGCCAGCAGCTTCCTAGCGGGCGACACCGGGGAGCTGTTTTTT	CASSFLAGDTGELFF
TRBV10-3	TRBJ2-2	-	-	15	TGTGCCATCAGTGTGGACGGGGGCGCGACCGGGGAGCTGTTTTTT	CAISVDGGATGELFF
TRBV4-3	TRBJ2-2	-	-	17	TGCGCCAGCAGCCAAGCCGCTTGGGGGGCCTCCCCCGGGGAGCTGTTTTTT	CASSQAAWGASPGELFF
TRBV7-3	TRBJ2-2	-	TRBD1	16	TGTGCCAGCAGCTTCCAGGGGGACCCTTACACCGGGGAGCTGTTTTTT	CASSFQGDPYTGELFF
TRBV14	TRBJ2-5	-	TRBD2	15	TGTGCCAGCAGCTCCTGGACTAGCGGGAAGGAGACCCAGTACTTC	CASSSWTSGKETQYF
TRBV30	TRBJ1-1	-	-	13	TGTGCCTGGATGGGACAACCTAACACTGAAGCTTTCTTT	CAWMGQPNTEAFF
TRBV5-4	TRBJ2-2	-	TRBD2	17	TGTGCCAGCAGCTCTACTAGCGGGGATCCAACTTTCGGGGAGCTGTTTTTT	CASSSTSGDPTFGELFF